This T cell receptor beta chain was found in a study of T cells in Graves' hyperthyroidism and ophthalmopathy. General observations from the study: Ophthalmopathy was predicted by the model a median of about 6.7 months ahead of onset. Most thyroid clonotypes expanded above 0.001 appeared in blood too.

Amplified TCR beta CDR3 regions came from RNA transcripts. A set of HTBI primers served as the primers for a first-round RT-PCR of the TCR CDR3. Using its own MiXCR run on the multiplex PCR reads, TCRdb lists one record per CDR3 protein. The sample has under 350,000 distinct CDR3 sequences; roughly 18% are singletons. Graves' hyperthyroidism showing no ophthalmopathy progression within 18 months was considered stable. Germline values: CDR1 GTSNPN, CDR2 SVGIG (reference sequence). The CDR3 consists of 13 residues. V gave up 2 bases and J gave up 6 bases, with 12 bases separating them. This clonotype was detected many times. The antigen is unknown.

Sequencing was done on a sample of blood. The rearrangement links TRBV30 to TRBJ2-3; no firm D call. This clonotype was sampled from a woman in her forties or fifties with Graves' hyperthyroidism. CDR3: CAWSPTLGDTQYF. The CDR3 nucleotides read TGTGCCTGGAGTCCGACCCTCGGGGATACGCAGTATTTT.